These 10 T cell receptor beta chains came from one sample sequenced in a study of cytomegalovirus exposure and HLA in healthy donors. Researchers ran the PCR with 60 Vbeta and 13 Jbeta primers. Clones were read by immunoSEQ multiplex PCR, and TCRdb kept only the in-frame ones, dropping some. This listing includes about 140,000 clones. Source material: PBMCs. The receptors come from a woman between 18 and 29 years old in good health and CMV-seronegative.

The V and J genes are TRBV6-1 and TRBJ1-5; 7 bases agree with TRBD1. This CDR3 spans 15 amino acids. In germline, CDR1 is MNHNS, CDR2 SASEGT. V was clipped by 5 bases and J by 2 bases; unmatched bases: 6. This CDR3 reads CASSSNRGGNQPQHF. The CDR3 DNA reads as TGTGCCAGCAGTTCAAACAGGGGAGGCAATCAGCCCCAGCATTTT.

The chain links TRBV10-2 to TRBJ2-7; 7 bases match TRBD2. CDR3 size: 13 residues. Unmatched junction bases numbered 10, after V lost 8 bases and J lost 6 bases. The germline gives CDR1 WSHSY, CDR2 SAAADI. As DNA, the CDR3 is TGCGCCAGCGGGTCCCTTACTAGCGCCGAGCAGTACGTC. Amino acids: CASGSLTSAEQYV.

This chain uses TRBV5-1 with TRBJ2-1, with 8 bases fitting TRBD2. Trimming cost V 1 base and J 6 bases; bases outside gene matches: 6. Germline CDR1 is SGHRS and CDR2 is YFSETQ. The CDR3 sequence is 15 residues long. The CDR3 here is CASSLLGTRGNEQFF. The CDR3 DNA sequence: TGCGCCAGCAGCTTGTTGGGGACTAGGGGCAATGAGCAGTTCTTC.

The chain uses TRBV5-6 and TRBJ1-2; TRBD1 matches at 12 bases. CDR3 length: 15 amino acids. Germline values: CDR1 SGHDT, CDR2 YYEEEE. V was clipped by 2 bases and J by 4 bases; unmatched bases: 3. CDR3: CASSFRDRGLYGYTF. In DNA form, the CDR3 reads TGTGCCAGCAGCTTCCGGGACAGGGGGCTCTATGGCTACACCTTC.

The chain joins TRBV9 to TRBJ2-3; 7 bases map to TRBD1. In germline, CDR1 is SGDLS, CDR2 YYNGEE. J was trimmed by 2 bases and V by 4 bases; bases with no gene match: 7. The CDR3 loop spans 15 amino acids. CDR3 sequence: CASSPWDRSTDTQYF. CDR3 DNA: TGTGCCAGCAGCCCCTGGGACAGATCCACAGATACGCAGTATTTT.

The chain links TRBV9 to TRBJ1-5; perhaps TRBD1 as D (6 bases). Germline CDR1 is SGDLS and CDR2 is YYNGEE. V gave up 0 bases and J gave up 2 bases, with 9 bases separating them. CDR3 size: 15 residues. The CDR3 sequence: CASSVGGGGNQPQHF. The CDR3 nucleotides read TGTGCCAGCAGCGTAGGAGGGGGAGGCAATCAGCCCCAGCATTTT. Drawing the rest from reference TRBV9 and TRBJ1-5, the complete variable domain is DSGVTQTPKHLITATGQRVTLRCSPRSGDLSVYWYQQSLDQGLQFLIQYYNGEERAKGNILERFSAQQFPDLHSELNLSSLELGDSALYFCASSVGGGGNQPQHFGDGTRLSIL.

The chain is built from TRBV5-1 and TRBJ1-2, with D uncertain. This CDR3 region has 14 residues. V shed 0 bases and J shed 2 bases, with 8 bases lying between them. Germline V gene data show CDR1 as SGHRS and CDR2 as YFSETQ. CDR3 DNA: TGCGCCAGCAGCTTGGCCCCACAGAACTATGGCTACACCTTC. It specifies CASSLAPQNYGYTF.

The V call is TRBV10-3, the J call TRBJ1-2, with D perhaps TRBD1 (6 bases). V was pared by 6 bases and J by 4 bases, with 15 bases between. CDR1 and CDR2 (germline): ENHRY, SYGVKD. This CDR3 has 14 residues. The DNA of the CDR3 is TGTGCCATCAGGGGAGCAGGGGCTGGCTATGGCTACACCTTC. Amino acid sequence: CAIRGAGAGYGYTF.

This sequence joins TRBV11-2 and TRBJ2-7; the match to TRBD1 covers 7 bases. Germline CDR1 and CDR2: SGHAT and FQNNGV. The junction had 2 bases not matched to a gene; V was cut back by 3 bases and J by 0 bases. This CDR3 is 14 amino acids long. The CDR3 nucleotides read TGTGCCAGCAGCTTGACAGGGAGCTCCTACGAGCAGTACTTC. It translates to CASSLTGSSYEQYF.

As for this clone: One end of the junction does not line up with germline, which may come from a read error. The J gene is TRBJ1-1, the V gene TRBV5-1; possible D gene TRBD1, 6 bases. The V gene's germline CDR1 is SGHRS and CDR2 YFSETQ. The CDR3 covers 15 residues. The CDR3 is CASSLGGQLYTEAFF. The DNA of the CDR3 is TGTGCCAGCAGCTTGGGCGGACAGCTTTACACTGAAGCTTTCTTT.